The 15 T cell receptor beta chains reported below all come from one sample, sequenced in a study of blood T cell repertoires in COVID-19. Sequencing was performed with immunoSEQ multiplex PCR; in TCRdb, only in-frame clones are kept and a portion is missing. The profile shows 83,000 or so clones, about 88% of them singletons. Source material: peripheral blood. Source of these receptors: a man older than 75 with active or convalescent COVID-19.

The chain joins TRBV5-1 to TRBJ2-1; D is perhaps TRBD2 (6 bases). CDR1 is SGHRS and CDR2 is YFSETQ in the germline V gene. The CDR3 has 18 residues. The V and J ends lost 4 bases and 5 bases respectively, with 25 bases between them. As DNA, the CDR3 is TGCGCCAGCAGCCAGGTTTGGGAGGCGGGACGGAGGGACAATGAGCAGTTCTTC. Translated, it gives CASSQVWEAGRRDNEQFF.

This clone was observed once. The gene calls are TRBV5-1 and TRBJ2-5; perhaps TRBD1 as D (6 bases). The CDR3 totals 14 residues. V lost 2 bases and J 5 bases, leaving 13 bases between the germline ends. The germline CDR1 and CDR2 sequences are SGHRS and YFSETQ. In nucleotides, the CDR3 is TGCGCCAGCAGCTTCCCACCTCAGGGGGAGACCCAGTACTTC. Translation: CASSFPPQGETQYF.

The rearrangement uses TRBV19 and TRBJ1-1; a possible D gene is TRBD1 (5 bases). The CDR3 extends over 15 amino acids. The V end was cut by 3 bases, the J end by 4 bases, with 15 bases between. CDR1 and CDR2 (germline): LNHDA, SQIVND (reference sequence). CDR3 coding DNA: TGTGCCAGTAGTATCGTGCCAGGGCCCCTCACTGAAGCTTTCTTT. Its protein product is CASSIVPGPLTEAFF.

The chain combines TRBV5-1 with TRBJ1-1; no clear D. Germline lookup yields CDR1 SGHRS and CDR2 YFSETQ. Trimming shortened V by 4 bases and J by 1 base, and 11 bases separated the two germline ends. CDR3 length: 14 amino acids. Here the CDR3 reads CASSTSPPNTEAFF. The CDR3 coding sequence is TGCGCCAGCAGCACTTCGCCCCCGAACACTGAAGCTTTCTTT.

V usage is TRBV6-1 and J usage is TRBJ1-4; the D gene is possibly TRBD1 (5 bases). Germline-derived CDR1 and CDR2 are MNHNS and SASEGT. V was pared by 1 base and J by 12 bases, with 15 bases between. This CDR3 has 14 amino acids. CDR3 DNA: TGTGCCAGCAGTGAAGTCCCCCAGGGTTTTGAACTGTTTTTT. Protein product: CASSEVPQGFELFF.

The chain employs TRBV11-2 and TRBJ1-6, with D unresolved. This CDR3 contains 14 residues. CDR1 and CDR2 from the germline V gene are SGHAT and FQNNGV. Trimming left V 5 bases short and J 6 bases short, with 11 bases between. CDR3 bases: TGTGCCAGCAGCCCATCCGACACTAATTCACCCCTCCACTTT. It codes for CASSPSDTNSPLHF.

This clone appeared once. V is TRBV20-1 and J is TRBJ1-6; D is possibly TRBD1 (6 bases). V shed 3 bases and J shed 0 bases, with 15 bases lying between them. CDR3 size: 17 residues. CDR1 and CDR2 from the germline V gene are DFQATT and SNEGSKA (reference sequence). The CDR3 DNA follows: TGCAGTGCTAGTGCTTCAGGGGTCAGCTCCTATAATTCACCCCTCCACTTT. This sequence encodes CSASASGVSSYNSPLHF.

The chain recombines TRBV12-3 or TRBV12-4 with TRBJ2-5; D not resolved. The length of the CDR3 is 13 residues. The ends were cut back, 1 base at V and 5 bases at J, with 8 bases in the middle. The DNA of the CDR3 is TGTGCCAGCAGTTTAGTGGGCCCGGAGACCCAGTACTTC. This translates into CASSLVGPETQYF.

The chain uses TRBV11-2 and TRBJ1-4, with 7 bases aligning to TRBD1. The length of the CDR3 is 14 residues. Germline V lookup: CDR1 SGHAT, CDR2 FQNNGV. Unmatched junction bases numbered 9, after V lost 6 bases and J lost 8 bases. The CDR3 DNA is TGTGCCAGCAGTTCTAGACAGGGCAGCGAAAAACTGTTTTTT. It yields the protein CASSSRQGSEKLFF.

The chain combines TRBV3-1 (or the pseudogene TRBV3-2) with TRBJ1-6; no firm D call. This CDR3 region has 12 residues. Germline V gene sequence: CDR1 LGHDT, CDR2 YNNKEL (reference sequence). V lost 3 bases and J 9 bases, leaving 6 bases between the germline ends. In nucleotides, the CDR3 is TGTGCCAGCAGCCACGGTAGTTCACCCCTCCACTTT. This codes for CASSHGSSPLHF.

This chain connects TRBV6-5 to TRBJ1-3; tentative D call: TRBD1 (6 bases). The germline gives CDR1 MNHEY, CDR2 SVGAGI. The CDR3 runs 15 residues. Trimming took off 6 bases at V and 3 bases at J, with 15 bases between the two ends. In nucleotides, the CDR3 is TGTGCCAGCAGCCTCGGGGGGCAAGGTGGAAACACCATATATTTT. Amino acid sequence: CASSLGGQGGNTIYF.

The CDR3 is CASSALAAGAGDTQYF. The DNA of the CDR3 is TGTGCCAGCAGCGCCCTCGCCGCGGGGGCAGGGGATACGCAGTATTTT. The chain is built from TRBV9 and TRBJ2-3, with D tentatively TRBD2 (7 bases). V was clipped by 3 bases and J by 6 bases, with 20 bases between them. This CDR3 comprises 16 residues. Germline assignment: CDR1 SGDLS and CDR2 YYNGEE.

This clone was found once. The CDR3 protein is CASRYTPGQGAAGANVLTF. DNA of the CDR3: TGTGCCAGCAGGTACACACCGGGACAGGGGGCGGCAGGGGCCAACGTCCTGACTTTC. This chain connects TRBV7-9 to TRBJ2-6, with 12 bases identical to TRBD1. V shed 6 bases and J 4 bases; nucleotides not matched to a gene: 13. Germline V gene lookup returns CDR1 SEHNR and CDR2 FQNEAQ (reference sequence). There are 19 residues in the CDR3.

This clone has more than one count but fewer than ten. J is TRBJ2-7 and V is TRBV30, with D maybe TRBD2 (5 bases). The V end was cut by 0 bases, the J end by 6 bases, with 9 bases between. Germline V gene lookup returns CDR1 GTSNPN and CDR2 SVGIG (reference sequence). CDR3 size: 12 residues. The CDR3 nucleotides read TGTGCCTGGAGTGTAGACGGGATCGAGCAGTACGTC. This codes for CAWSVDGIEQYV.

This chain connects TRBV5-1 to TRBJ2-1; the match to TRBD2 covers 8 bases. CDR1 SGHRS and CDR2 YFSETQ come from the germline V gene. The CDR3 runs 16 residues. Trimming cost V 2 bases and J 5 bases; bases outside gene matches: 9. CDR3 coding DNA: TGCGCCAGCAGCTTCGGCCGTCTAGCGGGCAACAATGAGCAGTTCTTC. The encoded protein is CASSFGRLAGNNEQFF.